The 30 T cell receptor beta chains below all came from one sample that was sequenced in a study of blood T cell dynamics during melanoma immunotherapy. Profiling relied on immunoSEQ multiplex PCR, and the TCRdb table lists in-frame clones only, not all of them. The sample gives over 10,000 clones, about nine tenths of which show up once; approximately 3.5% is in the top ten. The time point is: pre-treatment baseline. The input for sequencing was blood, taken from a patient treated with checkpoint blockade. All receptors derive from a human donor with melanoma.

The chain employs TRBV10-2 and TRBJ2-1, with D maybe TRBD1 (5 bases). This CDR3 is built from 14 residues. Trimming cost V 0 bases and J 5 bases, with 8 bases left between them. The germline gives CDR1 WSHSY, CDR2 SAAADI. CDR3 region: CASSESRVNNEQFF. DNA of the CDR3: TGCGCCAGCAGTGAGTCCAGGGTGAACAATGAGCAGTTCTTC.

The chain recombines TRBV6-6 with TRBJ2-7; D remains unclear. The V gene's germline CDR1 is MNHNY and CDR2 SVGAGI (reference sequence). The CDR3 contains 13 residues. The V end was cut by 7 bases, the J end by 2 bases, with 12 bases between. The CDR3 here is CASTHTRTYEQYF. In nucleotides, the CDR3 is TGTGCCAGCACCCACACCAGGACCTACGAGCAGTACTTC.

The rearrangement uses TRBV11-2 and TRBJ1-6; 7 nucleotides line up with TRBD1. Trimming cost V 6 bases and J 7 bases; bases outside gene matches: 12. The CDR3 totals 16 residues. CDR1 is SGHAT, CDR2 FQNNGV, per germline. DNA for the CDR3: TGTGCCAGCAGGCCGTTAAAGGGGGCTCGCAATTCACCCCTCCACTTT. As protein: CASRPLKGARNSPLHF.

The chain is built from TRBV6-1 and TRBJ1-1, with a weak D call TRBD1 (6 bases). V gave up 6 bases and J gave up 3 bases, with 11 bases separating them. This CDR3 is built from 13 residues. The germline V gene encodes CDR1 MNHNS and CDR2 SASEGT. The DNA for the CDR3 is TGTGCCAGCAGGCTCGGGACATACACTGAAGCTTTCTTT. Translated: CASRLGTYTEAFF.

Written as DNA, the CDR3 is TGTGCCACCAGCATCTCGACTAGCGGGGGGACTGGGGATGAGCAGTTCTTC. Its protein product is CATSISTSGGTGDEQFF. V is TRBV15 and J is TRBJ2-1; TRBD2 agrees at 13 bases. V shed 4 bases and J 8 bases; nucleotides not matched to a gene: 11. This CDR3 region has 17 residues. CDR1 is LNHNV, CDR2 YYDKDF, per germline (reference sequence).

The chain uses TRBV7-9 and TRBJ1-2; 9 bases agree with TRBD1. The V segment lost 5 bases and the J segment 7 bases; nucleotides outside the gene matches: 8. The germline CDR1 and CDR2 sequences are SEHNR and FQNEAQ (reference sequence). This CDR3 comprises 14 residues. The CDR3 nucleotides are TGTGCCAGCAGCCTCAGGGGACAGGGATTTGGCTACACCTTC. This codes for CASSLRGQGFGYTF.

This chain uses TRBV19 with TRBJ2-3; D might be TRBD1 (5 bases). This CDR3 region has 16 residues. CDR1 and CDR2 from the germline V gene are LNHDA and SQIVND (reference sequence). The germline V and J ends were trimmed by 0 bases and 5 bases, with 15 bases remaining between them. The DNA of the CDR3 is TGTGCCAGTAGTATAGATATGAGGACACTCAGAGATACGCAGTATTTT. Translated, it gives CASSIDMRTLRDTQYF.

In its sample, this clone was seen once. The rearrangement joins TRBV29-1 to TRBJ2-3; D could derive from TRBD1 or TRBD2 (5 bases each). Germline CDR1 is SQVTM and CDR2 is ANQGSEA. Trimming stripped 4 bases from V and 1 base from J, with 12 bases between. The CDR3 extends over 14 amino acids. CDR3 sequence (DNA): TGCAGCGTTGTGGGGGACGGACGCACAGATACGCAGTATTTT. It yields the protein CSVVGDGRTDTQYF.

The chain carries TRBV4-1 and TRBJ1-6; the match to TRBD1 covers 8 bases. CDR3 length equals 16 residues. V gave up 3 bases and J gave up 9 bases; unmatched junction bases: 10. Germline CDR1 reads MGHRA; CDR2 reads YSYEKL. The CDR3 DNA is TGCGCCAGCAGCCATACTGACAGGGGTCGAGCTTCACCCCTCCACTTT. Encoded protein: CASSHTDRGRASPLHF.

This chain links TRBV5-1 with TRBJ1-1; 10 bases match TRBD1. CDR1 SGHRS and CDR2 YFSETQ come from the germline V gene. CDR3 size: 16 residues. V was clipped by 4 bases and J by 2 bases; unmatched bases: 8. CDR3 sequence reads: CASSETGGAGNTEAFF. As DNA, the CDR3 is TGCGCCAGCAGCGAGACAGGGGGCGCAGGTAACACTGAAGCTTTCTTT.

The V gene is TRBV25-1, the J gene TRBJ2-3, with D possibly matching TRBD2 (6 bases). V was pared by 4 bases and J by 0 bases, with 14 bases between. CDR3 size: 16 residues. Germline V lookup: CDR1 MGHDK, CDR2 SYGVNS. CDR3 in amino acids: CASSASERASTDTQYF. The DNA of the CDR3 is TGTGCCAGCAGTGCCAGTGAGCGGGCTAGCACAGATACGCAGTATTTT.

The CDR3 DNA is TGTGCCAGCAGTGTCGGGACAGGGGATGGCTACACCTTC. Its protein product is CASSVGTGDGYTF. V is TRBV27 and J is TRBJ1-2; 10 bases match TRBD1. J gave up 6 bases and V 5 bases, and 3 bases lay outside the gene matches. Per germline, CDR1 MNHEY and CDR2 SMNVEV (reference sequence). There are 13 residues in the CDR3.

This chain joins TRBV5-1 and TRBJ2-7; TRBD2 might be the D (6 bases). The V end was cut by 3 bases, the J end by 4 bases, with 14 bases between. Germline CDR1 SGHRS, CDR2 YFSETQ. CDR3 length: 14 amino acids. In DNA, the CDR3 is TGCGCCAGCAGCTATACTCGGGCGGGATACGAGCAGTACTTC. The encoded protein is CASSYTRAGYEQYF.

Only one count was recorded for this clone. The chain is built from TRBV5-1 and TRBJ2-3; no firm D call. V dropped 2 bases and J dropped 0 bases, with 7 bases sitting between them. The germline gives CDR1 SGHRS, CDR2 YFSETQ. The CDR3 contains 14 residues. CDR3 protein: CASSLYSSTDTQYF. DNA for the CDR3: TGCGCCAGCAGCTTATATTCGAGCACAGATACGCAGTATTTT. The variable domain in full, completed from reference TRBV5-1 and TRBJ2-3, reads KAGVTQTPRYLIKTRGQQVTLSCSPISGHRSVSWYQQTPGQGLQFLFEYFSETQRNKGNFPGRFSGRQFSNSRSEMNVSTLELGDSALYLCASSLYSSTDTQYFGPGTRLTVL.

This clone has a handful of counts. CDR3 residues: CASSSRTGTNYGYTF. CDR3 DNA sequence: TGTGCCAGCAGCTCCCGGACAGGCACTAACTATGGCTACACCTTC. The rearrangement links TRBV9 to TRBJ1-2; 7 nucleotides line up with TRBD1. The junction had 6 bases not matched to a gene; V was cut back by 4 bases and J by 0 bases. CDR1 SGDLS and CDR2 YYNGEE come from the germline V gene. The CDR3 totals 15 residues.

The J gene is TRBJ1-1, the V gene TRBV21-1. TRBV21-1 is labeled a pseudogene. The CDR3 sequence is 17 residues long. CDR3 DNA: TGTGCCAGCAGCAAAGCGGGTCTGGGTACGCGTAGCACTGAAGCTTTCTTT. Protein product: CASSKAGLGTRSTEAFF.

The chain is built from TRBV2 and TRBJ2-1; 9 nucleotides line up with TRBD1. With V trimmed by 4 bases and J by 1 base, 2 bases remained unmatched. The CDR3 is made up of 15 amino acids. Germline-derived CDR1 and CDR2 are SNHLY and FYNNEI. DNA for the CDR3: TGTGCCAGCAGTGGGGGACAGGGATCCTACAATGAGCAGTTCTTC. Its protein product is CASSGGQGSYNEQFF.

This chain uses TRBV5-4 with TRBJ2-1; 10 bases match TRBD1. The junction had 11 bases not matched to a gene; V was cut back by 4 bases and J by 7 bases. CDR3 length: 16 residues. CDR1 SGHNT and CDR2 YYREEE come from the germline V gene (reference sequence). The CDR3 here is CASSVTGTGAGNEQFF. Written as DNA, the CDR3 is TGTGCCAGCAGCGTAACCGGGACAGGGGCGGGGAATGAGCAGTTCTTC.

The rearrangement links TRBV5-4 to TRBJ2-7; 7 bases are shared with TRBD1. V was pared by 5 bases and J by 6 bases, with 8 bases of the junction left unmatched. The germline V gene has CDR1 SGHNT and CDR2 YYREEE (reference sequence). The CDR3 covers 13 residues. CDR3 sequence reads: CASSDRVLGEQYF. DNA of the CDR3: TGTGCCAGCAGTGACAGGGTGTTAGGCGAGCAGTACTTC.

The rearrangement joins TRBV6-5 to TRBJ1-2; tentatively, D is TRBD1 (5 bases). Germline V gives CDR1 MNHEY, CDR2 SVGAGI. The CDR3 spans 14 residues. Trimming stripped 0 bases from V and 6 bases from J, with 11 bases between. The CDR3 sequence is CASSYSLTVDGYTF. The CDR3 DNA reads TGTGCCAGCAGTTACTCCCTGACAGTAGATGGCTACACCTTC.

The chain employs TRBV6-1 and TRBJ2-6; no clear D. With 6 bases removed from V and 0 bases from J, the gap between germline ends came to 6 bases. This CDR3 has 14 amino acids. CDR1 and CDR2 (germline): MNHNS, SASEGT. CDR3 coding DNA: TGTGCCAGCAGGATCAACTCTGGGGCCAACGTCCTGACTTTC. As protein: CASRINSGANVLTF.

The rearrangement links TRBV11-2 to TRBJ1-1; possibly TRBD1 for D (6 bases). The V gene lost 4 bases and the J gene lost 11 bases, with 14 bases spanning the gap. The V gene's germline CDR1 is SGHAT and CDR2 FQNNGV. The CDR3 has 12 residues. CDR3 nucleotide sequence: TGTGCCAGCAGCTCAAGGACAGCCGGGGCTTTCTTT. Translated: CASSSRTAGAFF.

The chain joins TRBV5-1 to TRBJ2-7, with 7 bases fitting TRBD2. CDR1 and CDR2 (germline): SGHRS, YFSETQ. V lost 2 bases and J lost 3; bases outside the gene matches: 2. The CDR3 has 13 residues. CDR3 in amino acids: CASSFRGVYEQYF. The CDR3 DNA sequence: TGCGCCAGCAGCTTTCGGGGGGTCTACGAGCAGTACTTC.

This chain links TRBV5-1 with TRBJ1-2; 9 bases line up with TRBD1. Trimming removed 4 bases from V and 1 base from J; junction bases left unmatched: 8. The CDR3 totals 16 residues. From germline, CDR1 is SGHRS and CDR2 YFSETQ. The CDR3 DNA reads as TGCGCCAGCAGCGTAGGACAGGGGCGCCTTAACTATGGCTACACCTTC. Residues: CASSVGQGRLNYGYTF.

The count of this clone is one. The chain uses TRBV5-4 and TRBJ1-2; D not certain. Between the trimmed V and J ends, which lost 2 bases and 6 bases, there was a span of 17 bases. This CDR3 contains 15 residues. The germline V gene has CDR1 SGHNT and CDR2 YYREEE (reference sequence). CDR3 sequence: CASSLSAGKGDGYTF. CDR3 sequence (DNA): TGTGCCAGCAGCTTAAGTGCCGGGAAGGGCGATGGCTACACCTTC.

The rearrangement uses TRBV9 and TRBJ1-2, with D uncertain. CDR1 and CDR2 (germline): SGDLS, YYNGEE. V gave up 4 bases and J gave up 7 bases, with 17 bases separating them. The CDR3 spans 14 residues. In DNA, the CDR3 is TGTGCCAGCAGCCCCGAGAGTCCCGGACTTGGCTACACCTTC. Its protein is CASSPESPGLGYTF.

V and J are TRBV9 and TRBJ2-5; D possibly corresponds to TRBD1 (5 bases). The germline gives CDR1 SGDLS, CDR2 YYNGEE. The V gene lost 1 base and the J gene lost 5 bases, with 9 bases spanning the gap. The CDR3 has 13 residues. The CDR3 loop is CASSVPGRETQYF. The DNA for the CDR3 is TGTGCCAGCAGCGTACCAGGGCGGGAGACCCAGTACTTC.

The CDR3 sequence is CASSLGQRGYEQYF. The CDR3 DNA sequence: TGTGCCAGTAGTTTGGGACAGAGAGGTTACGAGCAGTACTTC. The chain is built from TRBV19 and TRBJ2-7; 7 positions match TRBD1. Per germline, CDR1 LNHDA and CDR2 SQIVND (reference sequence). This CDR3 has 14 amino acids. Trimming removed 5 bases from V and 4 bases from J; junction bases left unmatched: 8.

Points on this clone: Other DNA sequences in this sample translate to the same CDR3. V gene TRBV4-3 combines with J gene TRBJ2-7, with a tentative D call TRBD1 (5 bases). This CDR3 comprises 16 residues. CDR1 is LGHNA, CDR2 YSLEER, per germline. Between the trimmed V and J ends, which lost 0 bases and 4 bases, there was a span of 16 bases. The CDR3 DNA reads TGCGCCAGCAGCCAAGATCAGGCTAGGGGCCGGTACGAGCAGTACTTC. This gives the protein CASSQDQARGRYEQYF.

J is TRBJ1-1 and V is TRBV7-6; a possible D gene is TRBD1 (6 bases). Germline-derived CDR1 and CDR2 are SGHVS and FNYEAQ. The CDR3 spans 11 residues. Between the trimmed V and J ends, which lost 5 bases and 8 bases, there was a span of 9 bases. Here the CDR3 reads CASSPGTEAFF. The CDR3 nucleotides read TGTGCCAGCAGCCCGGGGACAGAAGCTTTCTTT.